In this sample, the clone carrying this T cell receptor (beta chain) turned up many times. The target antigen is unknown. Losses at the gene ends were 6 bases for V and 9 bases for J; bases not matched to a gene: 12. Germline V gene sequence: CDR1 SGHRS, CDR2 YFSETQ. There are 15 residues in the CDR3. The sample is drawn from a study of T-cell reconstitution after alpha-beta-depleted transplantation in children. Study-wide results and caveats: Some patients owed their high day-60 TCRbeta diversity to surviving recipient T cells and thymic progenitors. At around two months after transplant, the alpha-beta T cells were reportedly derived from several hundred expanded clones that came from non-depleted graft cells. T-cell counts and diversity were attributed mostly to newly produced T cells one year after transplant.

The library targeted TCRbeta and was prepared with unique molecular identifiers. TCRdb re-derived calls from the PCR reads in MiXCR, one entry per CDR3 protein. This table has over 100,000 distinct CDR3 sequences, around a tenth appearing once. The specimen was PBMCs, collected before TCRalphabeta/CD19-depleted stem cell transplant. This sequence was found in a boy younger than 10 with acute lymphoblastic leukemia, due to receive a stem cell transplant. V gene TRBV5-1 combines with J gene TRBJ2-1, with TRBD2 identical over 10 bases. DNA of the CDR3: TGCGCCAGCATCGAGCTAGCGGGAGAGAGGGGTGAGCAGTTCTTC. Translating it yields CASIELAGERGEQFF.